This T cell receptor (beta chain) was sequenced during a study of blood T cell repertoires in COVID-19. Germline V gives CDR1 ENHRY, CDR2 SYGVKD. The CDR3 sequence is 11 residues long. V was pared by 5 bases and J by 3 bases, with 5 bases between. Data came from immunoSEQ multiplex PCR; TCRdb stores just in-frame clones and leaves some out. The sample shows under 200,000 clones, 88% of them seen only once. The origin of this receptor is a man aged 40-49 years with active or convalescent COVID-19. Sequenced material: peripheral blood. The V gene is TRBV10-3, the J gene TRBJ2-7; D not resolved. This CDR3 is CAISQNYEQYF. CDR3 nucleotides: TGTGCCATCAGTCAAAACTACGAGCAGTACTTC.